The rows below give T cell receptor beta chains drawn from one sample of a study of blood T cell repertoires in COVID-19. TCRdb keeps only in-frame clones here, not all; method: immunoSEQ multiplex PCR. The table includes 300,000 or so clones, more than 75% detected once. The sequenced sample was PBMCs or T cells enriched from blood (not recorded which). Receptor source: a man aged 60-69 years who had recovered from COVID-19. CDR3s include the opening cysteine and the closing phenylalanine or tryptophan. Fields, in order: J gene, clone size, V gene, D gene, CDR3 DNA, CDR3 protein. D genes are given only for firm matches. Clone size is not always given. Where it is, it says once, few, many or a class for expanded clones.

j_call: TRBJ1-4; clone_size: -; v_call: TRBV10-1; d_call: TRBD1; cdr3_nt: TGCGCCAGCAGCGAAGGACAGGGAGGGGAAAAACTGTTTTTT; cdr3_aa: CASSEGQGGEKLFF
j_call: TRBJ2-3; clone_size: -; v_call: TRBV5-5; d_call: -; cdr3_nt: TGTGCCAGCAGCTACATACAAGGACAGAGCACAGATACGCAGTATTTT; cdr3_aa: CASSYIQGQSTDTQYF
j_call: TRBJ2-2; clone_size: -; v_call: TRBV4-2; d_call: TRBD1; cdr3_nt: TGTGCCAGCAGCCAAGGGGACAGGGAGAACACCGGGGAGCTGTTTTTT; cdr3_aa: CASSQGDRENTGELFF
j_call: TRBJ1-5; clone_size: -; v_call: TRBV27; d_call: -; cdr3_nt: TGTGCCAGCAGTCCCGGGACCGGGGGGAATCAGCCCCAGCATTTT; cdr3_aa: CASSPGTGGNQPQHF
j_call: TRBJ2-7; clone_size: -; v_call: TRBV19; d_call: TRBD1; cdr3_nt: TGTGCCAGTAGTCTGGCAGGGGGCGATTCCGCGCAGTACTTC; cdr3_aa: CASSLAGGDSAQYF
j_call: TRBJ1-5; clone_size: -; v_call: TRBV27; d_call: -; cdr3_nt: TGTGCCAGCGGCAGAAACAATCAGCCCCAGCATTTT; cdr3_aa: CASGRNNQPQHF
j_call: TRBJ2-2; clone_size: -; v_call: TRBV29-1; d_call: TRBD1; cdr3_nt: TGCAGCGTTGGTGGGACAGGGTTTGACGGGGAGCTGTTTTTT; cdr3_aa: CSVGGTGFDGELFF
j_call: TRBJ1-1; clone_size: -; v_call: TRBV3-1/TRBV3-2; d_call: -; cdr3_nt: TGTGCCAGCAGCCGCGCCCAGAACACTGAAGCTTTCTTT; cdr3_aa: CASSRAQNTEAFF
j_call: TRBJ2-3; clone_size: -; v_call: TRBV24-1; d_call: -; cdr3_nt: TGTGCCACCAGTGATTATAGTAGCACAGATACGCAGTATTTT; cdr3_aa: CATSDYSSTDTQYF
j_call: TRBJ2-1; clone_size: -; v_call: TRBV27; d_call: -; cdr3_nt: TGTGCCAGCAGTCCTTCGGCGGGGCCCACTTACAATGAGCAGTTCTTC; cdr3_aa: CASSPSAGPTYNEQFF
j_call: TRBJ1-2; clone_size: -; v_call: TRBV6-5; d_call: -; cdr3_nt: TGTGCCAGCAGTTTTACTAACTATGGCTACACCTTC; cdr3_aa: CASSFTNYGYTF
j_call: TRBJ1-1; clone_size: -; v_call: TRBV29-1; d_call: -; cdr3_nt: TGCAGCGTTGATCAACCGACTAGAGACACTGAAGCTTTCTTT; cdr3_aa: CSVDQPTRDTEAFF
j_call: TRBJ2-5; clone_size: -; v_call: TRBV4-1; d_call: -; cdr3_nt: TGCGCCAGCAGCCAGGAGAGTTATGGGACCCAGTACTTC; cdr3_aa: CASSQESYGTQYF
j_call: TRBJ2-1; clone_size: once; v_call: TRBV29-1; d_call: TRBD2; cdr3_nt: TGCAGCGTTGGGGGGGGTGATGTTCCCTACAATGAGCAGTTCTTC; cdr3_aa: CSVGGGDVPYNEQFF
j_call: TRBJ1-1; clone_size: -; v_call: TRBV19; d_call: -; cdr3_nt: TGTGCCAGTATTGTCGCCCGAGGCCACACTGAAGCTTTCTTT; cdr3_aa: CASIVARGHTEAFF
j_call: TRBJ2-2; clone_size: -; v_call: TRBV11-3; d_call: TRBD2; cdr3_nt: TGTGCCAGCAGCCCCGGGGCTAGCGGGAGCACCGGGGAGCTGTTTTTT; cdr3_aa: CASSPGASGSTGELFF
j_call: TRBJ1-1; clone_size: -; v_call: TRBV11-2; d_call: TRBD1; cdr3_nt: TGTGCCAGCAGTCAACAGGGGACAGCTTTCTTT; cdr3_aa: CASSQQGTAFF
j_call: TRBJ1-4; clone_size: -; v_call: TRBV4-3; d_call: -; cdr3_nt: TGCGCCAGCAGCCCAGGAAGGCTCAGCGAAAAACTGTTTTTT; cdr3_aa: CASSPGRLSEKLFF
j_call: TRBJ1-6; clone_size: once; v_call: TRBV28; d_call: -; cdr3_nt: TGTGCCAGCAGTTTACTAAGCCCCAATTCACCCCTCCACTTT; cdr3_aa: CASSLLSPNSPLHF
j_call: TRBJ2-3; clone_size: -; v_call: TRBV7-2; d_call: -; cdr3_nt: TGTGCCAGCAGCCCAGGGTCAAGCACAGATACGCAGTATTTT; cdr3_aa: CASSPGSSTDTQYF
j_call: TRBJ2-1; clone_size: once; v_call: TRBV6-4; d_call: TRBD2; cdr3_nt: TGTGCCAGCAGTGACAGTCGCAGGCGGGAGGGCCAATCCTACAATGAGCAGTTCTTC; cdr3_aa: CASSDSRRREGQSYNEQFF
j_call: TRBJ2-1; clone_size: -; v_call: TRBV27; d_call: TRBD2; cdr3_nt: TGTGCCAGCTTGCTGTGGACAGGGACTAGCGGATCGAACTCCTACAATGAGCAGTTCTTC; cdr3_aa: CASLLWTGTSGSNSYNEQFF
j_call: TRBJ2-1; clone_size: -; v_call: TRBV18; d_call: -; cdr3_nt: TGTGCCAGCTCACCCCGGGGGGCCTCCTACAATGAGCAGTTCTTC; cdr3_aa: CASSPRGASYNEQFF
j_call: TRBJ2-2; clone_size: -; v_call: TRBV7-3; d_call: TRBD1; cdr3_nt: TGTGCCAGCAGACCGACAGGGAATGCGGGGGAGCTGTTTTTT; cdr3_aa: CASRPTGNAGELFF
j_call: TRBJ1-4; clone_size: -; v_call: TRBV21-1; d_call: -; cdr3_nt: TGTGCCAGCAGCAAAGCTAGAGGACAGGGGAATGAAAAACTGTTTTTT; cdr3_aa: CASSKARGQGNEKLFF
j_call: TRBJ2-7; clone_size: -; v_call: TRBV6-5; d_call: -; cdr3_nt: TGTGCCAGCATGGGACTCCACTACGAGCAGTACTTC; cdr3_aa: CASMGLHYEQYF
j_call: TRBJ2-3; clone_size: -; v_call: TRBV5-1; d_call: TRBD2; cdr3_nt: TGCGCCAGCAGCCCCGACGCCCCCCGCGGTAGCGGGAGCACAGATACGCAGTATTTT; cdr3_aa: CASSPDAPRGSGSTDTQYF
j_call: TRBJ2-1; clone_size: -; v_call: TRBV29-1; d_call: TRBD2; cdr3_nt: TGCAGCCTCTCAACCTCGGCTAGCGGGCTCAATGAGCAGTTCTTC; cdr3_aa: CSLSTSASGLNEQFF
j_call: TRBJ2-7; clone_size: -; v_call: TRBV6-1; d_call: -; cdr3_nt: TGTGCCAGCAGTGAATTGGGCAAAAACTACGAGCAGTACTTC; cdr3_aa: CASSELGKNYEQYF
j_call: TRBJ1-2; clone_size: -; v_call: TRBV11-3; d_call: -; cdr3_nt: TGTGCCAGCAGCTTAGAGGCAGGATCCTATGGCTACACCTTC; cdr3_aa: CASSLEAGSYGYTF
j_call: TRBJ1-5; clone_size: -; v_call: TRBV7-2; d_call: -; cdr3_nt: TGTGCCAGCAGCTCGTACGGTCAGCCCCAGCATTTT; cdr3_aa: CASSSYGQPQHF